The TCR beta chain under discussion was sequenced for a study of blood T cell repertoires in COVID-19. Overall study: Acute and convalescent COVID-19 samples came from the United States, Italy and Spain. In each case, the material was cDNA or gDNA derived from T cells, B-cell-depleted T cells, or PBMCs.

This clone appeared once. The junction had 10 bases not matched to a gene; V was cut back by 9 bases and J by 4 bases. Germline V gene data show CDR1 as SEHNR and CDR2 as FQNEAQ (reference sequence). This CDR3 is 14 amino acids long. Produced via immunoSEQ multiplex PCR; TCRdb's table is partial and in-frame only. The data contain tens of thousands of clones, 70% to 90% of them seen just once; the ten biggest clones take up around 7%. Sequencing input: peripheral blood. The source of this sequence is a human donor with acute or convalescent COVID-19. The donor label of this sample is uncertain. The V and J genes are TRBV7-9 and TRBJ1-1; 8 bases line up with TRBD1. The CDR3 DNA follows: TGTGCCAGTCTCCCAGGGGGCGCGAGCACTGAAGCTTTCTTT. This sequence encodes CASLPGGASTEAFF.